This T cell receptor (beta chain) was sequenced during a study of shared clonotypes between healthy human individuals (TCRdb year 2020). Describing the broader study: A couple of women and three men aged 18 to 49 years were included in the cohort. Different laboratories and diverse techniques were used to prepare libraries and sequence TCR repertoires, to increase sequencing depth and limit assay-specific biases. Leukapheresis yielded between about 0.85 and 9 billion PBMCs per donor. Per donor, three plates each were used for CD4 naive and CD4 memory, two for CD8 naive, and one for CD8 memory. Blood TCR repertoires of roughly five healthy adults were deeply sequenced to estimate repertoire size and the extent of clonotype sharing between individuals. What the research found in general, with its limitations: Sampling was limited to blood, and TCR repertoires in tissue likely differ from TCR repertoires in blood. Incomplete sequencing was indicated by rarefaction of sorted-subset datasets, despite the large sequencing depth. Compared with non-shared clonotypes, the clonotypes found in all four sorted-subset donors had higher generation probabilities. Pairwise subsampling led to the expectation that sequencing depth would affect the degree of clonotype sharing among donors. Sharing across a few donors was observed for approximately 4.6% of naive CD4, 3% to 4% of naive CD8, roughly 2.3% of memory CD4, and roughly 0.43% of memory CD8 clonotypes. The genetic and exposure-history diversity represented was limited by the small number of donors. Estimated clonotype richness was generally larger for naive than for memory subsets.

The CDR1 and CDR2 encoded by the germline V gene (reference sequence) are SGHNT and YYREEE. Including cysteine and phenylalanine, the CDR3 has 15 amino acids. Solely the CDR3 DNA is kept, with 45 bases framed from the first base. For this chain, trimming is 4 bases at the V end and 2 bases at the J end, and the number of junction bases without a gene match is 6. CD8 naive samples were obtained by positive selection for CCR7 among CD45RO-negative cells, yielding a CD45RA+CCR7+ population from which TemRA cells were excluded. Donors were healthy HIV-negative adults with no recently reported acute infections or vaccinations. Every donor was a Caucasian adult residing in Nashville, Tennessee, USA. Blood was collected by leukapheresis, and PBMCs were isolated by Ficoll-Histopaque density gradient centrifugation and then cryopreserved in liquid nitrogen vapor phase. Purity and quantity of every magnetically sorted T cell population were checked by analytical flow cytometry. From each sorted fraction, genomic DNA was isolated and quantified by UV absorbance on a Nanodrop 2000c.

Points on this clone: Its antigen specificity is not known. Per-base qualities were not stored, and no clone one base away is much larger.

Using the deep immunoSEQ assay, multiplex PCR amplified TCR CDR3 regions from genomic DNA. Extracted genomic DNA from each cell subset was spread evenly across all wells of several immunoSEQ 96-well plates, with each plate serving as a replicate. For sorted subsets, about 210 ng of genomic DNA, equivalent to some 30,000 T cell genomes, went into each replicate PCR. Purified libraries were measured with a Qubit 3.0 fluorometer, size-checked on a Bioanalyzer 2100, and measured again with the KAPA Library Quantification kit. Each immunoSEQ 96-well plate was sequenced on its own single-read 150-cycle Illumina NextSeq 550 flow cell. Turning to the authors' computational methods: Because the immunoSEQ output included only junctional sequences and no quality scores, the filtering could not be the same as the filtering used for full-length reads. Sequences were annotated with PyIR, a Python wrapper for IgBLAST v1.9, using IMGT germline references to assign V/J genes and CDR3. Reads with weak V/J assignments (E-value above 1e-6), missing CDR3, stop codons, out-of-frame junctions, or ambiguous translated residues were removed. V3J clonotypes were defined as sequences sharing an identical inferred V gene, J gene, and CDR3 amino acid sequence. The percentage overlap between two repertoires was calculated by dividing the number of shared unique clonotypes by the size of the smaller repertoire. Richness of each repertoire was evaluated using RTK rarefaction, the Chao1 estimator, and Recon v2.1 estimates of unobserved clonotypes. Generation probabilities for all TCRbeta clonotypes obtained by the gDNA method from a handful of donors were computed using OLGA. TCRdb re-hosts the immuneACCESS table, in-frame sequences only. Its copies lack some clones; in the studies checked, an unresolved V gene accounts for under half of them, and the cause for the rest is not known. The DNA was the basis for D and trimming; V, J and clone size are from that table. This sample gives about 2 million clones in total; about 95% of them show up just once. 0.9% to 1.3% of the sample goes to the ten largest clones.

The chain is encoded by TRBV5-4 joined to TRBJ2-7, with 10 middle bases fitting TRBD2. Sequences were obtained from naive CD8+ T cells sorted from blood. Sample cell subset or site, as interpreted from the label and publication: CD45RA+CCR7+. The source is a man younger than 35 in good health. CDR3 protein: CASSPLAGGPYEQYF. The bases read TGTGCCAGCAGCCCTTTAGCGGGGGGTCCCTACGAGCAGTACTTC.